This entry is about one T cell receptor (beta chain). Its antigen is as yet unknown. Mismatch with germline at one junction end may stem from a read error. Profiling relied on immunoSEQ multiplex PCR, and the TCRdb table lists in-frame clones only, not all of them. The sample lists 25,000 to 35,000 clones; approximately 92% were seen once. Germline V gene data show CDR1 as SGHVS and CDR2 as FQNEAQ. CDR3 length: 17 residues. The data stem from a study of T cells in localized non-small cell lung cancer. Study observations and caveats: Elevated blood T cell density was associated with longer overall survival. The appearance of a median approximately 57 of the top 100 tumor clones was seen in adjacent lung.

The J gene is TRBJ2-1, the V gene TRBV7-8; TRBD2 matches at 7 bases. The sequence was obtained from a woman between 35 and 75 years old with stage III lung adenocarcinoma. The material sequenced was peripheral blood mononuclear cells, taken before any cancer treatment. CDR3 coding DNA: TGTGCCAGCAGCACCCAGAGGGGACTACCCGCCTACCATGAGCAGTTCTTC. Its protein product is CASSTQRGLPAYHEQFF.